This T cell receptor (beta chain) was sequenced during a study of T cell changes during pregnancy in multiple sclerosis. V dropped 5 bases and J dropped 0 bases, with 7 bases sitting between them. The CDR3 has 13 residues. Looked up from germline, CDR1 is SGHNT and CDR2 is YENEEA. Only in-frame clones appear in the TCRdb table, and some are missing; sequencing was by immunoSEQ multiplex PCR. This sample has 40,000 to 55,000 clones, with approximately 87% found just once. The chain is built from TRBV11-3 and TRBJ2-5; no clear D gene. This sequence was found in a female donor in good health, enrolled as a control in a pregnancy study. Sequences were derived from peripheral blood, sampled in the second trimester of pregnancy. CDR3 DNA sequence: TGTGCCAGCAGCCCCCGGGACCAAGAGACCCAGTACTTC. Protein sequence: CASSPRDQETQYF.